Reported below is one T cell receptor beta chain. The target of this receptor is not known. Nothing much larger sits one base from this clone, and base qualities are not available. This entry is derived from a study of blood T cell repertoires in COVID-19 (dated by TCRdb to 2018 to 2020). At the level of the whole study: Collaborator samples came from the United States, Italy and Spain and covered acute and convalescent phases of COVID-19. Samples came from the ongoing ImmuneRACE study (first 160 participants) plus 1,254 subjects from 6 global collaborators. The prospective study material was composed of cDNA or gDNA derived from T cells, B-cell-depleted T cells, or PBMCs. Where HLA class I and class II types were available, the types were taken from metadata supplied by the sample provider, not from assay-based typing. Nearly every sample came with metadata listing a de-identified subject ID, COVID-19 status, age in years and sex. A freely available public database, intended as a resource for researchers studying the immune response to SARS-CoV-2, is where the repertoires were released. Deeply sampled blood TCRbeta repertoires from subjects exposed to, actively infected with, or recovered from COVID-19 were included in the dataset. Overall study outcomes, separate from this receptor: The quantity of clinical and demographic metadata differed by source and by participant and was supplied without curation.

The immunoSEQ Assay, a bias-controlled multiplex PCR, was used to amplify TCRbeta CDR3 regions from genomic DNA. On the authors' methods: Nucleated cell counts per sample were estimated from amplification of reference gene primers within the assay. To quantify the absolute abundance of each unique TCRbeta CDR3 rearrangement, sequence reads were collapsed and filtered. For each sample, productive Simpson clonality was calculated as the square root of Simpson's diversity index across productive rearrangements. TCRdb holds this immuneACCESS table with in-frame rearrangements only. Some clones are missing; in checked studies, unresolved V genes explain under half, and the rest has no known cause. V, J and clone size are taken as reported in that table, and D and trimming were inferred from the DNA itself. In this sample the table shows about 310,000 clones, roughly 84% of which occur a single time. The top ten clones comprise 1% of the sample.

The collaborating institutions used their own protocols to collect whole blood in K2EDTA tubes. For TCRbeta analysis, collaborator samples were shipped as frozen whole blood, as isolated PBMCs, or as DNA extracted from either sample type. The CDR3 spans 17 residues, from the cysteine through the phenylalanine. Of all the DNA, just the CDR3 is kept, 51 bases in frame from base 1. Clipping removes 2 bases from V and 7 bases from J, with 14 as the unmatched junction base count. The germline V gene supplies CDR1 SGHTS and CDR2 YDEGEE. The clonotype originates from a man in his fifties with active or convalescent COVID-19. The sample comprised peripheral blood. The chain uses TRBV5-8 and TRBJ1-4; a stretch of 7 junction bases matches TRBD1. The nucleotide sequence reads as follows: TGTGCCAGCAGCTTTGCGGGGCTAGGGGGCTTTGGTGAAAAACTGTTTTTT. Its amino acids are CASSFAGLGGFGEKLFF.